These 20 T cell receptor beta chains share one sample of origin, sequenced in a study of Ad26.COV2.S vaccination and SARS-CoV-2 variants. Sequencing was performed with immunoSEQ multiplex PCR; in TCRdb, only in-frame clones are kept and a portion is missing. The sample lists some 500,000 clones, 75% to 90% occurring once. Noted treatment: about 20 received Ad26.COV2.S at low or high dose, single or two shots; roughly five received placebo; per-sample allocation not given. Samples came from day 63 after the first vaccine or placebo injection. Material: peripheral blood, obtained in a trial of Ad26.COV2.S vaccine versus placebo. Receptor source: a person between 18 and 59 years old who received the Ad26.COV2.S COVID-19 vaccine or a placebo.

The rearrangement links TRBV28 to TRBJ2-2, with 7 nucleotides matching TRBD1. The trim removed 6 bases at V and 1 base at J, leaving 2 bases unmatched. Germline lookup yields CDR1 MDHEN and CDR2 SYDVKM. This CDR3 has 14 amino acids. The CDR3 coding sequence is TGTGCCAGCAGATGGACAGGGAACACCGGGGAGCTGTTTTTT. This gives the protein CASRWTGNTGELFF. The whole variable domain, remainder taken from reference TRBV28 and TRBJ2-2, is DVKVTQSSRYLVKRTGEKVFLECVQDMDHENMFWYRQDPGLGLRLIYFSYDVKMKEKGDIPEGYSVSREKKERFSLILESASTNQTSMYLCASRWTGNTGELFFGEGSRLTVL.

The chain couples TRBV7-2 to TRBJ1-2; maybe TRBD1 (6 bases). CDR3 length: 17 residues. Deletions cut 1 base from V and 4 bases from J, with 19 bases between. Germline V lookup: CDR1 SGHTA, CDR2 FQGNSA. For the CDR3, the DNA is TGTGCCAGCAGCTTAGACGGACGTGGGGGGCGCATCTATGGCTACACCTTC. Translating it yields CASSLDGRGGRIYGYTF.

The V and J genes are TRBV27 and TRBJ1-1, with D perhaps matching TRBD1 (6 bases). Per the germline V gene, CDR1 is MNHEY and CDR2 is SMNVEV (reference sequence). There are 16 residues in the CDR3. Trimming took off 1 base at V and 0 bases at J, with 12 bases between the two ends. In DNA, the CDR3 is TGTGCCAGCAGTTTATATAGGGCAGGGGTGAACACTGAAGCTTTCTTT. Its translation is CASSLYRAGVNTEAFF.

CDR3 protein: CASSLLPGTGVETQYF. CDR3 coding DNA: TGCGCCAGCAGCTTATTACCCGGGACAGGGGTGGAGACCCAGTACTTC. This chain links TRBV5-1 with TRBJ2-5; the match to TRBD1 covers 10 bases. Germline values: CDR1 SGHRS, CDR2 YFSETQ. The V gene end was trimmed by 2 bases and the J gene end by 5 bases; junction bases not matched to a gene: 9. This CDR3 has 16 residues.

The V gene is TRBV7-6, the J gene TRBJ2-5; D gene unclear. CDR3 length equals 14 residues. Germline-derived CDR1 and CDR2 are SGHVS and FNYEAQ. Between the trimmed V and J ends, which lost 0 bases and 4 bases, there was a span of 9 bases. This CDR3 is CASSLAIRPETQYF. For the CDR3, the DNA is TGTGCCAGCAGCTTAGCGATACGTCCAGAGACCCAGTACTTC.

The CDR3 sequence is CASSRQGNTEAFF. DNA for the CDR3: TGTGCCAGCAGTAGACAGGGGAACACTGAAGCTTTCTTT. This chain links TRBV7-9 with TRBJ1-1; 7 nucleotides match TRBD1. Trimming removed 6 bases from V and 1 base from J; junction bases left unmatched: 2. The CDR3 is made up of 13 amino acids. The germline CDR1 and CDR2 sequences are SEHNR and FQNEAQ (reference sequence).

This clone was seen more than once but under ten times. The chain carries TRBV18 and TRBJ2-1, with no clear D. Germline lookup yields CDR1 KGHSH and CDR2 LQKENI. V lost 4 bases and J lost 7, with 11 bases in between. CDR3 size: 13 residues. CDR3 in DNA: TGTGCCAGCTCACTAAATTTCCGGAATGAGCAGTTCTTC. Translation gives CASSLNFRNEQFF.

The chain joins TRBV5-1 to TRBJ2-1, with 10 bases aligning to TRBD2. Germline V gene lookup returns CDR1 SGHRS and CDR2 YFSETQ. This CDR3 is 17 amino acids long. The trim removed 3 bases at V and 3 bases at J, leaving 9 bases unmatched. CDR3 sequence: CASSYGLADPNYNEQFF. CDR3 nucleotide sequence: TGCGCCAGCAGCTACGGACTAGCGGACCCCAACTACAATGAGCAGTTCTTC.

The rearrangement uses TRBV18 and TRBJ2-1; D unresolved. V lost 1 base and J 1 base, leaving 5 bases between the germline ends. Germline values: CDR1 KGHSH, CDR2 LQKENI. The CDR3 sequence is 14 residues long. The CDR3 bases are TGTGCCAGCTCACCACGCCAATCCTACAATGAGCAGTTCTTC. Protein sequence: CASSPRQSYNEQFF.

The chain carries TRBV15 and TRBJ1-6, with D unclear. V lost 6 bases to trimming and J lost 3 bases, with 9 bases between them. CDR3 length: 14 residues. Germline CDR1 LNHNV, CDR2 YYDKDF (reference sequence). This CDR3 is CATSLRDYNSPLHF. DNA of the CDR3: TGTGCCACCAGTTTAAGGGACTATAATTCACCCCTCCACTTT. Supplemented by reference TRBV15 and TRBJ1-6, the full variable domain reads DAMVIQNPRYQVTQFGKPVTLSCSQTLNHNVMYWYQQKSSQAPKLLFHYYDKDFNNEADTPDNFQSRRPNTSFCFLDIRSPGLGDTAMYLCATSLRDYNSPLHFGNGTRLTVT.

CDR3 protein: CASSLKRIVAEAFF. DNA of the CDR3: TGTGCCAGCAGCTTAAAGAGGATAGTCGCTGAAGCTTTCTTT. V is TRBV7-8 and J is TRBJ1-1, with D hard to call. The germline V gene has CDR1 SGHVS and CDR2 FQNEAQ. The CDR3 length is 14 residues. Trimming took 2 bases from V and 6 from J, leaving 13 bases between them.

CDR3 DNA sequence: TGTGCCAGCAGACCAAGCGGGGGAGGAGATACGCAGTATTTT. Amino acid sequence: CASRPSGGGDTQYF. The rearrangement links TRBV28 to TRBJ2-3; the match to TRBD2 covers 8 bases. CDR1 MDHEN and CDR2 SYDVKM come from the germline V gene. V dropped 6 bases and J dropped 5; count of bases not matched to a gene: 7. There are 14 residues in the CDR3.

The J gene is TRBJ2-3, the V gene TRBV7-2, with D uncertain. This CDR3 has 13 amino acids. The germline V and J ends were trimmed by 2 bases and 7 bases, with 10 bases remaining between them. Germline V CDR1 and CDR2: SGHTA, FQGNSA. The chain's CDR3 is CASSLWAQNTQYF. In DNA form, the CDR3 reads TGTGCCAGCAGCTTATGGGCCCAGAATACGCAGTATTTT. The full variable domain, completed using reference TRBV7-2 and TRBJ2-3, is GAGVSQSPSNKVTEKGKDVELRCDPISGHTALYWYRQSLGQGLEFLIYFQGNSAPDKSGLPSDRFSAERTGGSVSTLTIQRTQQEDSAVYLCASSLWAQNTQYFGPGTRLTVL.

This clone was detected only once. This chain links TRBV6-6 with TRBJ1-6; D is unresolved. The CDR3 totals 13 residues. Germline loops: CDR1 MNHNY, CDR2 SVGAGI (reference sequence). The germline V and J ends were trimmed by 1 base and 14 bases, with 12 bases remaining between them. CDR3 residues: CASSYFGENTLHF. The CDR3 nucleotides are TGTGCCAGCAGTTACTTTGGGGAAAATACCCTCCACTTT.

The genes are TRBV11-2 and TRBJ2-7; no reliable D call. V was cut by 2 bases and J by 2 bases, with 13 bases left in between. The CDR3 length is 15 residues. Germline assignment: CDR1 SGHAT and CDR2 FQNNGV. The CDR3 nucleotides are TGTGCCAGCAGCTTAACAACGGAGCCGACCTACGAGCAGTACGTC. As protein: CASSLTTEPTYEQYV.

The V call is TRBV9, the J call TRBJ1-4, with D maybe TRBD1 (5 bases). Germline V gene lookup returns CDR1 SGDLS and CDR2 YYNGEE. This CDR3 is 14 amino acids long. Trimming shortened V by 6 bases and J by 4 bases, and 13 bases separated the two germline ends. CDR3 protein: CASNPGAVNEKLFF. CDR3 DNA: TGTGCCAGCAATCCTGGGGCGGTTAATGAAAAACTGTTTTTT. Filled out from reference TRBV9 and TRBJ1-4, the complete variable domain reads DSGVTQTPKHLITATGQRVTLRCSPRSGDLSVYWYQQSLDQGLQFLIQYYNGEERAKGNILERFSAQQFPDLHSELNLSSLELGDSALYFCASNPGAVNEKLFFGSGTQLSVL.

The chain's CDR3 is CSAHRDTEAFF. Here the CDR3 DNA reads TGCAGTGCGCACAGGGACACTGAAGCTTTCTTT. V and J are TRBV20-1 and TRBJ1-1, with D tentatively TRBD1 (6 bases). V was pared by 6 bases and J by 3 bases, with 8 bases between. CDR1 DFQATT and CDR2 SNEGSKA come from the germline V gene (reference sequence). The CDR3 extends over 11 amino acids.

This clone has just a few counts. The V gene is TRBV6-5, the J gene TRBJ2-7; D is perhaps TRBD1 (5 bases). Germline assignment: CDR1 MNHEY and CDR2 SVGAGI. This CDR3 is built from 15 residues. With 4 bases removed from V and 3 bases from J, the gap between germline ends came to 16 bases. As DNA, the CDR3 is TGTGCCAGCAGTTCTCCCCGCAGGGATTTCTACGAGCAGTACTTC. This codes for CASSSPRRDFYEQYF.

Points on this clone: Different DNA sequences within this sample yield the same CDR3. The CDR3, as DNA: TGTGCCAGCAGTTCCCCGTCCGGGACAGGGAATCAGCCCCAGCATTTT. Translating it yields CASSSPSGTGNQPQHF. This chain connects TRBV28 to TRBJ1-5, with 9 bases matching TRBD1. The germline V gene encodes CDR1 MDHEN and CDR2 SYDVKM. Germline trimming cut 4 bases from V and 4 bases from J; bases unmatched to any gene: 8. The CDR3 is 16 amino acids.

The V and J genes are TRBV6-6 and TRBJ2-7, with D possibly being TRBD1 (6 bases). The germline V gene has CDR1 MNHNY and CDR2 SVGAGI (reference sequence). V lost 0 bases, J lost 3 bases, and 6 bases lay in between. The CDR3 has 13 residues. The CDR3 here is CASSYSDSYEQYV. The CDR3, as DNA: TGTGCCAGCAGTTACTCGGACAGCTACGAGCAGTACGTC.